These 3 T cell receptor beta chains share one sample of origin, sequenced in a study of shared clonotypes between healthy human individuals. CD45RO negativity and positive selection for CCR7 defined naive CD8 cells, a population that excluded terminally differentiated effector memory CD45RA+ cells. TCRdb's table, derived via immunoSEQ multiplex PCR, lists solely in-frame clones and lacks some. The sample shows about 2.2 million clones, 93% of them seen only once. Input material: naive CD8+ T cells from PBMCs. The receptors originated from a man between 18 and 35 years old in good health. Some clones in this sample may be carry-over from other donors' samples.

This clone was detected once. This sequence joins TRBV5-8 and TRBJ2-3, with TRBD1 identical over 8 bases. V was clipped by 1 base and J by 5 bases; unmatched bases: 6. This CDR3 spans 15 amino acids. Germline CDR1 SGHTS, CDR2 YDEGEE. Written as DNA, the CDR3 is TGTGCCAGCAGCTTGCTGGACAGGGATTTAGATACGCAGTATTTT. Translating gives CASSLLDRDLDTQYF.

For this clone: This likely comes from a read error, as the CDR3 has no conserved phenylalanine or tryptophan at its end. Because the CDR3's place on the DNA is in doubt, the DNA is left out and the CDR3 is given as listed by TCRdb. CDR3 amino acids: CASSYGGGELFL. This chain links TRBV7-9 with TRBJ1-3. Germline-derived CDR1 and CDR2 are SEHNR and FQNEAQ (reference sequence). Termini included, the CDR3 measures 12 amino acids.

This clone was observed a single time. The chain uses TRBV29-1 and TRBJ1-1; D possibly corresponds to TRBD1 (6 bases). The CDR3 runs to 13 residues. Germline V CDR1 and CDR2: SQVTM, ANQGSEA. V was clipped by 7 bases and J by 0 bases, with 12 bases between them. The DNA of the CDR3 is TGCAGCGCTACGACAGGTGTGAACACTGAAGCTTTCTTT. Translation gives CSATTGVNTEAFF.